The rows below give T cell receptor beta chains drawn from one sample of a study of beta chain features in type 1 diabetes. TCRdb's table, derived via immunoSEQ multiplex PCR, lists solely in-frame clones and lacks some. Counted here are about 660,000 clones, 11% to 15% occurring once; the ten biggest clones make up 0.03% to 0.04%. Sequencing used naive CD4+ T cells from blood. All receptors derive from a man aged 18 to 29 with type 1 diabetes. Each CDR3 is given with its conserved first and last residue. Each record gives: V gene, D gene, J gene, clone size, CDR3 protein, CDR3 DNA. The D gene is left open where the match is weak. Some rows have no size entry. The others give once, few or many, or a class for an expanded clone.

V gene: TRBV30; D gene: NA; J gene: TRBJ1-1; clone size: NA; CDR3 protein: CAWRAHSNTEAFF; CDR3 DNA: TGTGCCTGGAGGGCCCACTCGAACACTGAAGCTTTCTTT
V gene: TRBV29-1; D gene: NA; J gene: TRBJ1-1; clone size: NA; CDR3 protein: CSVTTLTNTEAFF; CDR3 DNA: TGCAGCGTTACCACCCTCACGAACACTGAAGCTTTCTTT
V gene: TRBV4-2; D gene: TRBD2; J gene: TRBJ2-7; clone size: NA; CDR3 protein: CASSQGGTSGNEQYF; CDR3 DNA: TGTGCCAGCAGCCAAGGTGGGACTAGCGGGAATGAGCAGTACTTC
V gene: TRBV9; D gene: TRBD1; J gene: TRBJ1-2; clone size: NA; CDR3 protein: CASSSTEGATNYGYTF; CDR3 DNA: TGTGCCAGCAGCTCGACCGAGGGGGCGACTAACTATGGCTACACCTTC
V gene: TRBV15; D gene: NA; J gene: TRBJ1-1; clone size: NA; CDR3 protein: CATSRDLSNENTEAFF; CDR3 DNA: TGTGCCACCAGCAGAGATCTATCCAATGAGAACACTGAAGCTTTCTTT
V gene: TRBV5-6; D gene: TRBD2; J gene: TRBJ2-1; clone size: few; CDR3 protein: CASSLSAGATDEQFF; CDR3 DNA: TGTGCCAGCAGCTTGTCAGCGGGGGCAACGGATGAGCAGTTCTTC
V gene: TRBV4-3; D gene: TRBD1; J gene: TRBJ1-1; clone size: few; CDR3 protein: CASSQGGTGVTEAFF; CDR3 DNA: TGCGCCAGCAGCCAAGGTGGGACAGGGGTAACTGAAGCTTTCTTT
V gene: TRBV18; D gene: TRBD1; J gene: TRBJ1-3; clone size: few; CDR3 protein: CASSPTGQVDSGNTIYF; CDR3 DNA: TGTGCCAGCTCACCCACGGGACAGGTGGACTCTGGAAACACCATATATTTT
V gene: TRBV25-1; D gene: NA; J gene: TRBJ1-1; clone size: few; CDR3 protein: CASSDNRLNTEAFF; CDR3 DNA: TGTGCCAGCAGTGATAACAGGTTGAACACTGAAGCTTTCTTT
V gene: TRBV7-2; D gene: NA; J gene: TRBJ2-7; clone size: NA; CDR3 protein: CASSLEQGSPFEQYF; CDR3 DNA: TGTGCCAGCAGCTTAGAGCAGGGGAGCCCTTTTGAGCAGTACTTC
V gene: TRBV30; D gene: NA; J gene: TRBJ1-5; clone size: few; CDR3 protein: CAWSSSGIPNQPQHF; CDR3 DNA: TGTGCCTGGAGTTCCTCCGGGATCCCCAATCAGCCCCAGCATTTT
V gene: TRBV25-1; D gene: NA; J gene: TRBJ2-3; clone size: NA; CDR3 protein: CASSESSGTDTQYF; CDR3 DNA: TGTGCCAGCAGTGAATCTTCAGGGACAGATACGCAGTATTTT
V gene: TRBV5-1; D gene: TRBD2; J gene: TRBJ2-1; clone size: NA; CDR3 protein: CASNSPTSGRAGGEQFF; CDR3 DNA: TGCGCCAGCAACTCACCTACTAGCGGGAGGGCCGGGGGTGAGCAGTTCTTC
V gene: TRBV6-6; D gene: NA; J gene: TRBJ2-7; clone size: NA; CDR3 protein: CASSRGYEQYF; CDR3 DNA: TGTGCCAGCAGCCGGGGGTACGAGCAGTACTTC
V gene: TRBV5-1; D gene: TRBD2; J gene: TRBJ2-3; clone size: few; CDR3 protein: CASTSREGLAGGPEETDTQYF; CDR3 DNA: TGCGCCAGCACCTCCCGAGAGGGACTAGCGGGAGGGCCCGAAGAAACAGATACGCAGTATTTT
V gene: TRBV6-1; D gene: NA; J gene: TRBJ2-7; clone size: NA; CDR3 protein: CASDNRDTYEQYF; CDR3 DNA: TGTGCCAGCGATAACAGGGATACCTACGAGCAGTACTTC
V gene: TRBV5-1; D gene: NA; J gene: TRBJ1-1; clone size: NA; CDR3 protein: CASSEKNTEAFF; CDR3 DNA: TGCGCCAGCAGCGAGAAGAACACTGAAGCTTTCTTT
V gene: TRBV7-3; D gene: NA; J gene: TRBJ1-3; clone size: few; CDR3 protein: CASSPTGRSGNTIYF; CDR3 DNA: TGTGCCAGCAGCCCAACAGGGAGATCTGGAAACACCATATATTTT
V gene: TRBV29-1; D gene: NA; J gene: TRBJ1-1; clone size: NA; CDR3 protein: CSGGGLNTEAFF; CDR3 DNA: TGCAGCGGGGGAGGCTTGAACACTGAAGCTTTCTTT
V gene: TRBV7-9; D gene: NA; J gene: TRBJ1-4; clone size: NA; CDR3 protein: CASSSSLTNEKLFF; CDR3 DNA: TGTGCCAGCAGCTCGTCACTAACTAATGAAAAACTGTTTTTT
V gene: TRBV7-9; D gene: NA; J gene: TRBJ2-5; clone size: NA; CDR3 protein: CASSFTLLETQYF; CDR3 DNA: TGTGCCAGCAGCTTTACTCTCTTAGAGACCCAGTACTTC
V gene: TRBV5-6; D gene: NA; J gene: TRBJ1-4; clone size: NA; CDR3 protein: CASSRAGWGEKLFF; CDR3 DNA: TGTGCCAGCAGCCGTGCGGGTTGGGGTGAAAAACTGTTTTTT
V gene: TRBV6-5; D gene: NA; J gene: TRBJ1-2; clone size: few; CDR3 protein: CASSYGYYGYTF; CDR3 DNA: TGTGCCAGCAGTTACGGGTACTATGGCTACACCTTC
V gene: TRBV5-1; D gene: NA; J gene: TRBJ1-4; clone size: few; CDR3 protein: CASSFQGEVHEKLFF; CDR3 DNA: TGCGCCAGCAGCTTTCAGGGAGAGGTGCACGAAAAACTGTTTTTT
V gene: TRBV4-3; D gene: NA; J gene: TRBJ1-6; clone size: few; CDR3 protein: CASSQEESRASPLHF; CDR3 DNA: TGCGCCAGCAGCCAAGAGGAATCAAGGGCATCACCCCTCCACTTT
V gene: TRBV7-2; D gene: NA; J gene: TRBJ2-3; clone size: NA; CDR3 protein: CASSLGPVSDTQYF; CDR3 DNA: TGTGCCAGCAGCCTAGGGCCCGTATCAGATACGCAGTATTTT
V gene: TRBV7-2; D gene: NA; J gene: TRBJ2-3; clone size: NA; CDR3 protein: CASSLWREGAGTDTQYF; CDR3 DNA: TGTGCCAGCAGCTTGTGGAGGGAGGGGGCTGGCACAGATACGCAGTATTTT
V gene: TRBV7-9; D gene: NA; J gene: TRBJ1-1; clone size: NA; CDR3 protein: CASSRIGNTEAFF; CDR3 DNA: TGTGCCAGCAGCCGCATCGGGAACACTGAAGCTTTCTTT
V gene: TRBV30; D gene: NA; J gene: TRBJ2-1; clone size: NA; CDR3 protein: CAYSTRGRNEQFF; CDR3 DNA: TGTGCCTACTCGACCCGGGGTAGAAATGAGCAGTTCTTC
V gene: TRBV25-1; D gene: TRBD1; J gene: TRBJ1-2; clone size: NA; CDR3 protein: CASRLGQGRYTF; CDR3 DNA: TGTGCCAGCAGACTCGGACAGGGTCGCTACACCTTC
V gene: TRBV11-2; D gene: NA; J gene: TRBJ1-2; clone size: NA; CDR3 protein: CASSFPGDTGYTF; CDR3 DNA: TGTGCCAGCAGCTTTCCGGGGGACACCGGCTACACCTTC